This T cell receptor (beta chain) was recorded in a study of identical twins. Study observations and caveats: Monozygotic twins shared more out-of-frame TCR alpha than recombination models predicted. Abundant beta clonotypes from cord blood bore fewer insertions; memory repertoires lacked this pattern.

This CDR3 contains 19 residues. Germline V gene sequence: CDR1 MNHEY, CDR2 SMNVEV (reference sequence). The ends were cut back, 6 bases at V and 0 bases at J, with 24 bases in the middle. Healthy Caucasians, and only they, were the donors. A universal primer binding site was introduced by template switching. The final cDNA contained unique molecular identifiers. TCRdb itself ran the 5' RACE reads through MiXCR, one entry per CDR3 protein. The data show 500,000 to 650,000 distinct CDR3 sequences, around 7.5% seen once. As to this clonotype: Its target is unknown.

The same data also contributed to another study, on yellow fever vaccine responses in identical twins.

This sequence joins TRBV27 and TRBJ1-5, with D possibly matching TRBD1 (5 bases). The sequence came from a woman aged 18-29 years in good health. The sequenced sample was PBMCs. DNA of the CDR3: TGTGCCAGCAGCCCAAGGGGAGGCTGGCGAAACTATAGCAATCAGCCCCAGCATTTT. It encodes CASSPRGGWRNYSNQPQHF.